Each of the 24 T cell receptor beta chains below was sequenced from the same sample in a study of blood T cell repertoires in COVID-19. Only in-frame clones appear in the TCRdb table, and some are missing; sequencing was by immunoSEQ multiplex PCR. Of about 180,000 clones in the sample, roughly 77% were seen once. The sample comprised peripheral blood. The source of these receptors is a woman older than 75 with COVID-19, enrolled during active disease.

This chain connects TRBV5-1 to TRBJ2-1; 11 positions agree with TRBD2. Germline V lookup: CDR1 SGHRS, CDR2 YFSETQ. With 4 bases clipped from V and 8 bases from J, the junction kept 5 bases outside the gene matches. This CDR3 has 14 amino acids. CDR3 in amino acids: CASSPGLAVDEQFF. DNA of the CDR3: TGCGCCAGCAGCCCGGGACTAGCGGTCGATGAGCAGTTCTTC.

This clone was counted between two and nine times. The J gene is TRBJ2-5, the V gene TRBV13; the match to TRBD2 covers 8 bases. There are 15 residues in the CDR3. Per the germline V gene, CDR1 is PRHDT and CDR2 is FYEKMQ (reference sequence). V gave up 4 bases and J gave up 4 bases; unmatched junction bases: 8. The CDR3 bases are TGTGCCAGCAGCTCAACCGGGACTAGTGGAGAGACCCAGTACTTC. Translated: CASSSTGTSGETQYF.

V gene TRBV11-3 combines with J gene TRBJ2-4, with D uncertain. V lost 1 base, J lost 8 bases, and 12 bases lay in between. Germline V gene data show CDR1 as SGHNT and CDR2 as YENEEA. The CDR3 is made up of 14 amino acids. The CDR3 is CASSLVSGGHIQYF. The CDR3 DNA reads TGTGCCAGCAGCTTAGTCAGTGGCGGTCACATTCAGTACTTC. Drawing the rest from reference TRBV11-3 and TRBJ2-4, the complete variable domain is EAGVVQSPRYKIIEKKQPVAFWCNPISGHNTLYWYLQNLGQGPELLIRYENEEAVDDSQLPKDRFSAERLKGVDSTLKIQPAELGDSAVYLCASSLVSGGHIQYFGAGTRLSVL.

This clone was recorded once. This chain links TRBV5-1 with TRBJ2-3; TRBD1 agrees at 9 bases. With 0 bases clipped from V and 5 bases from J, the junction kept 1 base outside the gene matches. The germline V gene has CDR1 SGHRS and CDR2 YFSETQ. CDR3 length equals 14 residues. The CDR3 region has the DNA TGCGCCAGCAGCTTGGACAGGGGGCAAGATACGCAGTATTTT. This translates into CASSLDRGQDTQYF.

The rearrangement joins TRBV6-5 to TRBJ2-5, with D perhaps matching TRBD1 (6 bases). With 6 bases removed from V and 4 bases from J, the gap between germline ends came to 15 bases. Looked up from germline, CDR1 is MNHEY and CDR2 is SVGAGI. CDR3 length equals 14 residues. This CDR3 reads CASSRMGARETQYF. In nucleotides, the CDR3 is TGTGCCAGCAGCAGAATGGGGGCGCGAGAGACCCAGTACTTC.

The rearrangement uses TRBV2 and TRBJ2-2; D remains ambiguous. V was trimmed by 7 bases and J by 3 bases, leaving 9 bases between them. CDR3 length: 13 amino acids. Per germline, CDR1 SNHLY and CDR2 FYNNEI. This CDR3 reads CASIVYYTGELFF. In DNA form, the CDR3 reads TGTGCCAGCATCGTCTATTACACCGGGGAGCTGTTTTTT.

The CDR3 loop reads CASSQPGQGGSRYGYTF. The CDR3 DNA reads as TGCGCCAGCAGCCAACCGGGACAGGGGGGATCCCGCTATGGCTACACCTTC. The chain combines TRBV4-1 with TRBJ1-2; 11 bases map to TRBD1. CDR3 length equals 17 residues. Germline assignment: CDR1 MGHRA and CDR2 YSYEKL. After removal of 2 bases from V and 4 bases from J, the junction contained 9 bases not matched to a gene.

The sample holds a few counts of this clone. One end of the junction does not line up with germline, which may come from a read error. The chain couples TRBV5-5 to TRBJ1-6; D call uncertain. CDR3 length equals 12 residues. Germline lookup yields CDR1 SGHKS and CDR2 YYEKEE (reference sequence). In DNA, the CDR3 is TGTGCCAGCAGCTCCAATAATTCACCCCTCCACTTT. Protein sequence: CASSSNNSPLHF.

The rearrangement links TRBV27 to TRBJ2-7; D is unclear. Germline V CDR1 and CDR2: MNHEY, SMNVEV (reference sequence). The V end was cut by 0 bases, the J end by 5 bases, with 11 bases between. CDR3 size: 14 residues. The CDR3 sequence is CASSLSASSNEQYF. The CDR3 bases are TGTGCCAGCAGTTTATCTGCCAGTTCCAACGAGCAGTACTTC.

V is TRBV7-9 and J is TRBJ2-5; the D is unclear. V lost 1 base and J 5 bases, leaving 5 bases between the germline ends. This CDR3 has 12 amino acids. The germline gives CDR1 SEHNR, CDR2 FQNEAQ (reference sequence). The CDR3 reads CASSLVQETQYF. CDR3 DNA sequence: TGTGCCAGCAGCTTAGTGCAGGAGACCCAGTACTTC.

This clone appeared a single time. The CDR3 here is CASTDRGMNTEAFF. The CDR3 coding sequence is TGTGCCAGCACCGACAGGGGCATGAACACTGAAGCTTTCTTT. The chain joins TRBV6-5 to TRBJ1-1; TRBD1 matches 8 bases. The V and J ends lost 7 bases and 0 bases, in that order; junction bases with no gene match: 4. The CDR3 has 14 residues. Germline V lookup: CDR1 MNHEY, CDR2 SVGAGI.

This chain's CDR3 is CASSYGTGRSGANVLTF. CDR3 in DNA: TGTGCCAGCTCATACGGGACAGGGCGCTCTGGGGCCAACGTCCTGACTTTC. The rearrangement uses TRBV5-4 and TRBJ2-6; 9 nucleotides line up with TRBD1. This CDR3 contains 17 residues. V lost 7 bases to trimming and J lost 0 bases; unmatched junction nucleotides: 8. Germline V gene data show CDR1 as SGHNT and CDR2 as YYREEE (reference sequence).

CDR3 coding DNA: TGCGCCAGCAGCCTTAGCGGGTCAGAGACCCAGTACTTC. Its translation: CASSLSGSETQYF. The chain combines TRBV5-1 with TRBJ2-5, with 7 bases identical to TRBD2. After removal of 4 bases from V and 4 bases from J, the junction contained 4 bases not matched to a gene. The V gene's germline CDR1 is SGHRS and CDR2 YFSETQ. This CDR3 has 13 residues.

This rearrangement joins TRBV10-3 to TRBJ2-7, with TRBD2 identical over 9 bases. The CDR3 covers 16 residues. Germline CDR1 and CDR2: ENHRY and SYGVKD. V was pared by 3 bases and J by 0 bases, with 6 bases of the junction left unmatched. CDR3 nucleotide sequence: TGTGCCATCAGTGAAATAGCGGGGGCCACCTCCTACGAGCAGTACTTC. Translating gives CAISEIAGATSYEQYF.

V is TRBV18 and J is TRBJ2-1; TRBD1 matches at 11 bases. The length of the CDR3 is 13 residues. The germline V gene encodes CDR1 KGHSH and CDR2 LQKENI. Trimming took 5 bases from V and 8 from J; bases not matched to a gene: 2. The CDR3 bases are TGTGCCAGCTCAGGACAGGGGGCATATGAGCAGTTCTTC. Translated: CASSGQGAYEQFF.

The count of this clone is one. This chain connects TRBV5-1 to TRBJ2-5; 7 bases are shared with TRBD2. Trimming took 4 bases from V and 4 from J; bases not matched to a gene: 10. The CDR3 is made up of 15 amino acids. CDR1 and CDR2 from the germline V gene are SGHRS and YFSETQ. In DNA, the CDR3 is TGCGCCAGCAGCCTCGGCGCCTCGGGAGGAGAGACCCAGTACTTC. It codes for CASSLGASGGETQYF.

This clone appeared once. The CDR3 DNA reads as TGTGCCAGCAGCAACCCTGGGGCTAGCGGGAGGATTGAGCAGTTCTTC. Amino acid sequence: CASSNPGASGRIEQFF. The rearrangement uses TRBV28 and TRBJ2-1, with TRBD2 matching 11 bases. Trimming removed 6 bases from V and 9 bases from J; junction bases left unmatched: 13. CDR3 length equals 16 residues. The germline V gene has CDR1 MDHEN and CDR2 SYDVKM.

This chain uses TRBV3-1 (or the pseudogene TRBV3-2) with TRBJ2-7; D gene uncertain. CDR3 size: 11 residues. V lost 1 base and J 4 bases, leaving 2 bases between the germline ends. Germline loops: CDR1 LGHDT, CDR2 YNNKEL (reference sequence). The CDR3 region is CASSQAYEQYF. The CDR3 coding sequence is TGTGCCAGCAGCCAAGCGTACGAGCAGTACTTC.

The V gene is TRBV10-3, the J gene TRBJ1-5, with D maybe TRBD1 (6 bases). Germline V gene data show CDR1 as ENHRY and CDR2 as SYGVKD. The germline V and J ends were trimmed by 2 bases and 5 bases, with 13 bases remaining between them. The CDR3 is 15 residues long. In DNA, the CDR3 is TGTGCCATCAGTGAGCTGGACAGCAGATATCAGCCCCAGCATTTT. Its translation: CAISELDSRYQPQHF.

The chain joins TRBV2 to TRBJ1-5; no definite D call. CDR1 is SNHLY, CDR2 FYNNEI, per germline. Deletions cut 4 bases from V and 3 bases from J, with 10 bases between. The CDR3 consists of 14 residues. The CDR3 protein is CASSGRHPNQPQHF. DNA for the CDR3: TGTGCCAGCAGTGGGCGGCACCCCAATCAGCCCCAGCATTTT. Using reference TRBV2 and TRBJ1-5 for the parts outside the CDR3, the full variable domain is EPEVTQTPSHQVTQMGQEVILRCVPISNHLYFYWYRQILGQKVEFLVSFYNNEISEKSEIFDDQFSVERPDGSNFTLKIRSTKLEDSAMYFCASSGRHPNQPQHFGDGTRLSIL.

The V call is TRBV4-2, the J call TRBJ1-1; 7 positions match TRBD1. The ends lost 4 bases at V and 1 base at J; junction bases unmatched: 27. The length of the CDR3 is 22 residues. CDR1 LGHNA and CDR2 YNFKEQ come from the germline V gene. DNA for the CDR3: TGTGCCAGCAGCCCTTTCCTGGCCCTGGGACAGTGGACAGGAAAGGGGAACACTGAAGCTTTCTTT. Protein: CASSPFLALGQWTGKGNTEAFF.

V gene TRBV19 combines with J gene TRBJ1-1; 8 bases are a match to TRBD1. With 2 bases clipped from V and 4 bases from J, the junction kept 9 bases outside the gene matches. This CDR3 is 16 amino acids long. The V gene's germline CDR1 is LNHDA and CDR2 SQIVND (reference sequence). This chain's CDR3 is CASSIFFGTGSTEAFF. CDR3 DNA: TGTGCCAGTAGTATATTTTTCGGGACAGGTTCCACTGAAGCTTTCTTT.

The chain recombines TRBV4-1 with TRBJ2-2, with TRBD1 matching 12 bases. CDR3 size: 15 residues. Per the germline V gene, CDR1 is MGHRA and CDR2 is YSYEKL. The V gene end was trimmed by 5 bases and the J gene end by 9 bases; junction bases not matched to a gene: 7. CDR3: CASSSAGQGARELFF. DNA of the CDR3: TGCGCCAGCAGCTCTGCGGGACAGGGGGCAAGGGAGCTGTTTTTT.

The chain links TRBV5-4 to TRBJ1-3; D is possibly TRBD1 (6 bases). Germline V gives CDR1 SGHNT, CDR2 YYREEE (reference sequence). Trimming took 1 base from V and 0 from J, leaving 11 bases between them. The length of the CDR3 is 16 residues. In DNA, the CDR3 is TGTGCCAGCAGCTTGCCCGGACAGACCTCTGGAAACACCATATATTTT. It yields the protein CASSLPGQTSGNTIYF.